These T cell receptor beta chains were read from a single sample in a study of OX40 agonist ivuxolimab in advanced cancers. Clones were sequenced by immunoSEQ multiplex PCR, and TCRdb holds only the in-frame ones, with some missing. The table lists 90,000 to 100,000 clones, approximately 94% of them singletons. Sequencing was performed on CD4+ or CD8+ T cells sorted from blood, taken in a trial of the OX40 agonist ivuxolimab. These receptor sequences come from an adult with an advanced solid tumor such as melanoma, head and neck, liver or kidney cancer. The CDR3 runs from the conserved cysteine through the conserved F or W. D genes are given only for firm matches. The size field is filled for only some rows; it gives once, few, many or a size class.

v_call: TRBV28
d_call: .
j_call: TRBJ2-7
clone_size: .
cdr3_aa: CASSSIEQYF
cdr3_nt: TGTGCCAGCAGTTCGATCGAGCAGTACTTC

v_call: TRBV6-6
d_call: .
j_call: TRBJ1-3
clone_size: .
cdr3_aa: CASSPQAGPGNTIYF
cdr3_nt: TGTGCCAGCAGTCCCCAGGCGGGACCTGGAAACACCATATATTTT

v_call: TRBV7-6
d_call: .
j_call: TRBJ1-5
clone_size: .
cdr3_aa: CASSLGGVQPQHF
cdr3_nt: TGTGCCAGCAGCTTAGGGGGGGTTCAGCCCCAGCATTTT

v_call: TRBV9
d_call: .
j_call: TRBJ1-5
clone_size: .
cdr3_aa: CASSVEGNNQPQHF
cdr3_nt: TGTGCCAGCAGCGTAGAGGGGAACAATCAGCCCCAGCATTTT

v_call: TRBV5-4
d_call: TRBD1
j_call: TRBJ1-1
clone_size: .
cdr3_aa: CASSPTGGFDQNTEAFF
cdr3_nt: TGTGCCAGCAGCCCGACAGGGGGCTTTGACCAGAACACTGAAGCTTTCTTT

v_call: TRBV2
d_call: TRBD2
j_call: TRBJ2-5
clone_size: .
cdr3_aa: CASKGLAEETQYF
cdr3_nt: TGTGCCAGCAAAGGACTAGCTGAAGAGACCCAGTACTTC

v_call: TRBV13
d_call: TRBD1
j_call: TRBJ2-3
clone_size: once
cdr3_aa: CASSDRVMTSADTQYF
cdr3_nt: TGTGCCAGCAGCGACAGGGTCATGACCTCAGCAGATACGCAGTATTTT

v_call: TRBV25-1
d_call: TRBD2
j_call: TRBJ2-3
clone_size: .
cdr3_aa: CASSAISGSADTQYF
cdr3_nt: TGTGCCAGCAGTGCCATTAGCGGGAGTGCAGATACGCAGTATTTT

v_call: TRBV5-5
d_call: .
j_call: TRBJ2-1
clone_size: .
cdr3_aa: CASSQYNEQFF
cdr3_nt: TGTGCCAGCAGCCAATACAATGAGCAGTTCTTC

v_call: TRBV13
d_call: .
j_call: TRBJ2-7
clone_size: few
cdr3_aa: CASTLRVSYEQYF
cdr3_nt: TGTGCCAGCACCCTCAGGGTCTCCTACGAGCAGTACTTC

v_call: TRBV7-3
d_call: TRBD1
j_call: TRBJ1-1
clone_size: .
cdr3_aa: CASSATGTGTEAFF
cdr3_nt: TGTGCCAGCAGCGCGACAGGGACGGGCACTGAAGCTTTCTTT

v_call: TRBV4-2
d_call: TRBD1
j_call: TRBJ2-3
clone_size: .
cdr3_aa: CASSQDRQGAADTQYF
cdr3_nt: TGTGCCAGCAGCCAAGATCGACAGGGGGCAGCGGATACGCAGTATTTT

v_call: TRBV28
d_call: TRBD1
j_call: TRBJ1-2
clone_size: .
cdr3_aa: CASSLGQGVHYGYTF
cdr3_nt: TGTGCCAGCAGTTTGGGACAGGGGGTTCACTATGGCTACACCTTC

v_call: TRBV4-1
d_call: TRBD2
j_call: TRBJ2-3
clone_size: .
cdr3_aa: CASSQWTSGDTDTQYF
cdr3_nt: TGCGCCAGCAGCCAATGGACTAGCGGGGACACAGATACGCAGTATTTT

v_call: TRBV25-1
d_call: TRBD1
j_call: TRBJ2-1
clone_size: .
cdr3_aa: CATIGTGNEQFF
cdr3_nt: TGTGCCACCATAGGGACAGGAAATGAGCAGTTCTTC

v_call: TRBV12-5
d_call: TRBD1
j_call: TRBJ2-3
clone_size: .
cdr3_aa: CASGGATGGTDTQYF
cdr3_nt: TGTGCTAGTGGAGGGGCGACAGGGGGCACAGATACGCAGTATTTT

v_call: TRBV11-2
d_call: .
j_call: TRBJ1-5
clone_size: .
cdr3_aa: CASSLEPHQPQHF
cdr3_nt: TGTGCCAGCAGCTTAGAGCCCCATCAGCCCCAGCATTTT

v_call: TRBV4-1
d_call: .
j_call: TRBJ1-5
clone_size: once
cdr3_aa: CASSTEEGAEPQHF
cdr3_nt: TGCGCCAGCAGCACGGAGGAGGGTGCGGAGCCCCAGCATTTT

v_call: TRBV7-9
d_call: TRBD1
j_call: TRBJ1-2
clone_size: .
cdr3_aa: CASSKGQGVYGYTF
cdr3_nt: TGTGCCAGCAGCAAGGGACAGGGAGTCTATGGCTACACCTTC

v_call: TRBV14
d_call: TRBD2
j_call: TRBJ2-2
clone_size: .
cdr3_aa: CASMSIAGGPGELFF
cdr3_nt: TGTGCCAGCATGAGTATAGCGGGGGGGCCCGGGGAGCTGTTTTTT

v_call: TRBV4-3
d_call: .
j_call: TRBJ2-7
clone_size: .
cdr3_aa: CASSQEGWGSTSYEQYF
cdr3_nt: TGCGCCAGCAGCCAAGAGGGCTGGGGAAGTACGTCCTACGAGCAGTACTTC

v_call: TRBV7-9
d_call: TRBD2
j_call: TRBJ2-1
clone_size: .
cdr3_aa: CASRSGLVVGNEQFF
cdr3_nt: TGTGCCAGCAGATCGGGACTAGTTGTGGGAAATGAGCAGTTCTTC

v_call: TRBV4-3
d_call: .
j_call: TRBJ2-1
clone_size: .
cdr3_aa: CASSQGGAYNEQFF
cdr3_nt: TGCGCCAGCAGCCAAGGGGGGGCGTACAATGAGCAGTTCTTC

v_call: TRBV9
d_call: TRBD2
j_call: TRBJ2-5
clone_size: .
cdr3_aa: CASSGDGTSIETQYF
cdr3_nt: TGTGCCAGCAGCGGCGATGGGACTAGTATAGAGACCCAGTACTTC

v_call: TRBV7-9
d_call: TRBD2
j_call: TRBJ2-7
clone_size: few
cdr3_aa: CASSLVGASGRGEQYF
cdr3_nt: TGTGCCAGCAGCTTAGTGGGGGCTAGCGGGAGAGGCGAGCAGTACTTC

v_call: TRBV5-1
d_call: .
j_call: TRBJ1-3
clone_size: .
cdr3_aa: CASSPWTGNTIYF
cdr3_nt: TGCGCCAGCAGCCCCTGGACGGGAAACACCATATATTTT

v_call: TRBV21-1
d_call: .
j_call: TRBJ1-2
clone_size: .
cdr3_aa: CASSKGARGAVGSYGYTF
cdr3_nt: TGTGCCAGCAGCAAAGGGGCTCGAGGAGCCGTTGGGAGCTATGGCTACACCTTC

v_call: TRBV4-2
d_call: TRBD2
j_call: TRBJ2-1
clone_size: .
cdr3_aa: CASSQEASGSTVGNEQFF
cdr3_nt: TGTGCCAGCAGCCAAGAGGCTAGCGGGAGTACAGTGGGGAATGAGCAGTTCTTC

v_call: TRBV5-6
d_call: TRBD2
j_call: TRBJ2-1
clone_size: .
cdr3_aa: CASTLGLAGGGMDNEQFF
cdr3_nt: TGTGCCAGCACGTTGGGTCTAGCGGGAGGAGGGATGGACAATGAGCAGTTCTTC

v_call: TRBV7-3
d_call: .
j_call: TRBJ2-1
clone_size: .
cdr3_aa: CASSLTNGPHNEQFF
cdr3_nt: TGTGCCAGCAGCTTAACGAATGGGCCCCACAATGAGCAGTTCTTC

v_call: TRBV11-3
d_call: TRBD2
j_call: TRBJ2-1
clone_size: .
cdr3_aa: CAIIPHSGVENEQFF
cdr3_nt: TGTGCCATCATACCCCATAGCGGGGTAGAAAATGAGCAGTTCTTC

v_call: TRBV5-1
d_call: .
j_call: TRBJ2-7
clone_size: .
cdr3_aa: CASSHGTDYEQYF
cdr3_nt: TGCGCCAGCAGCCACGGGACGGACTACGAGCAGTACTTC

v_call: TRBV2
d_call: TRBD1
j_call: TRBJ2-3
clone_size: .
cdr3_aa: CASRDRVHGTDTQYF
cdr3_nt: TGTGCCAGCAGGGACAGGGTTCACGGCACAGATACGCAGTATTTT

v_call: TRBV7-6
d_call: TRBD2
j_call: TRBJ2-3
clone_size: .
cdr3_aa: CASSFGTSITDTQYF
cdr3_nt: TGTGCCAGCAGCTTCGGGACTAGCATCACAGATACGCAGTATTTT

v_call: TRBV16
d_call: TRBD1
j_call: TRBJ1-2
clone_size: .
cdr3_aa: CASSHTLGQLNFYGYTF
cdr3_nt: TGTGCCAGCAGCCATACCTTGGGACAGCTAAACTTCTATGGCTACACCTTC

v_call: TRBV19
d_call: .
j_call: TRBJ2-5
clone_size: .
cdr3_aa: CASSPGSQSPETQYF
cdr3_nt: TGTGCCAGTAGTCCCGGATCCCAAAGCCCAGAGACCCAGTACTTC

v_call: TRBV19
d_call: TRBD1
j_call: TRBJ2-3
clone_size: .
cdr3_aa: CASSFPTGGNTDTQYF
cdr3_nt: TGTGCCAGTAGCTTTCCGACAGGGGGCAACACAGATACGCAGTATTTT

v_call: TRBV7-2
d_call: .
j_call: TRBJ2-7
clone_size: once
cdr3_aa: CASSLSWTWTYEQYF
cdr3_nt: TGTGCCAGCAGCTTAAGTTGGACTTGGACCTACGAGCAGTACTTC

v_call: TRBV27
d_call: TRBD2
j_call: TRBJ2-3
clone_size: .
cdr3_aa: CASSSMGAGGTDTQYF
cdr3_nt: TGTGCCAGCAGTTCCATGGGAGCGGGGGGGACAGATACGCAGTATTTT

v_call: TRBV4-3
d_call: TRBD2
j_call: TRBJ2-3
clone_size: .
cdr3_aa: CASSQDRPGLAGGTQYF
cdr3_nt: TGCGCCAGCAGCCAAGATCGTCCGGGACTAGCGGGAGGTACGCAGTATTTT